The 28 T cell receptor beta chains below were found in one sample sequenced in a study of shared clonotypes between healthy human individuals. Libraries were prepared by immunoSEQ multiplex PCR; TCRdb keeps only in-frame clonotypes and omits some of them. Of about 2.4 million clones listed, 93% were seen once; the top ten hold around 0.37%. The sequenced material came from naive CD4+ T cells from PBMCs. The subset is: CD45RA+ positively selected. The receptors were sampled from a man younger than 30 in good health. Some clones in this sample may be carry-over from other donors' samples.

Only one count was recorded for this clone. The V gene is TRBV5-1, the J gene TRBJ2-3; TRBD2 agrees at 9 bases. The CDR3 covers 17 residues. The germline gives CDR1 SGHRS, CDR2 YFSETQ. V trimming: 3 bases; J trimming: 3 bases; junction bases outside the gene matches: 11. The CDR3 is CASSSGPSSGETDTQYF. The CDR3 DNA sequence: TGCGCCAGCAGCTCGGGGCCCTCTAGCGGGGAAACAGATACGCAGTATTTT.

As to this clone: Different DNA sequences within this sample yield the same CDR3. This chain connects TRBV30 to TRBJ1-1; D remains unclear. This CDR3 contains 11 residues. With 3 bases removed from V and 1 base from J, the gap between germline ends came to 3 bases. Germline assignment: CDR1 GTSNPN and CDR2 SVGIG (reference sequence). The CDR3 sequence: CAWRGNTEAFF. Written as DNA, the CDR3 is TGTGCCTGGAGGGGGAACACTGAAGCTTTCTTT.

The V and J genes are TRBV4-2 and TRBJ1-2; the D gene is possibly TRBD1 (6 bases). Per germline, CDR1 LGHNA and CDR2 YNFKEQ. The CDR3 has 17 residues. Trimming took off 1 base at V and 2 bases at J, with 17 bases between the two ends. The DNA of the CDR3 is TGTGCCAGCAGCCAAGTCATATGGGGGGCGCAGAACTATGGCTACACCTTC. It is translated as CASSQVIWGAQNYGYTF.

The chain recombines TRBV7-9 with TRBJ2-2; TRBD1 matches at 9 bases. V lost 4 bases and J lost 0; bases outside the gene matches: 6. CDR1 and CDR2 from the germline V gene are SEHNR and FQNEAQ (reference sequence). This CDR3 spans 17 amino acids. CDR3 protein: CASSSTGTGTNTGELFF. The CDR3 coding sequence is TGTGCCAGCAGCTCTACAGGGACAGGGACGAACACCGGGGAGCTGTTTTTT.

This clone was counted a single time. Other DNA sequences in the same sample also yield this CDR3. The genes are TRBV18 and TRBJ1-5; D might be TRBD1 (5 bases). The CDR3 length is 13 residues. The germline CDR1 and CDR2 sequences are KGHSH and LQKENI. The V and J ends lost 3 bases and 7 bases respectively, with 10 bases between them. CDR3 amino acids: CASSPGVGQPQHF. For the CDR3, the DNA is TGTGCCAGCTCACCGGGGGTAGGGCAGCCCCAGCATTTT.

This chain links TRBV28 with TRBJ1-2; possibly TRBD1 for D (5 bases). CDR3 length: 13 residues. The V end lost 8 bases, the J end lost 4 bases, and 14 bases lay between the germline ends. Germline V gene data show CDR1 as MDHEN and CDR2 as SYDVKM. CDR3 sequence: CASRSGRRYGYTF. The CDR3 coding sequence is TGTGCCAGCCGCTCGGGACGGCGCTATGGCTACACCTTC.

This rearrangement joins TRBV7-9 to TRBJ1-1, with 9 bases fitting TRBD1. This CDR3 comprises 16 residues. After removal of 5 bases from V and 2 bases from J, the junction contained 9 bases not matched to a gene. Germline CDR1 is SEHNR and CDR2 is FQNEAQ (reference sequence). The CDR3 is CASSPWTGAVNTEAFF. In DNA form, the CDR3 reads TGTGCCAGCAGCCCCTGGACAGGGGCTGTAAACACTGAAGCTTTCTTT. Supplemented by reference TRBV7-9 and TRBJ1-1, the full variable domain reads DTGVSQNPRHKITKRGQNVTFRCDPISEHNRLYWYRQTLGQGPEFLTYFQNEAQLEKSRLLSDRFSAERPKGSFSTLEIQRTEQGDSAMYLCASSPWTGAVNTEAFFGQGTRLTVV.

In this sample, this clone turned up once. The chain's CDR3 is CASSPQSGSYEQYF. In DNA, the CDR3 is TGTGCCAGCAGTCCCCAGAGCGGGAGCTACGAGCAGTACTTC. The V and J genes are TRBV27 and TRBJ2-7; TRBD2 matches 8 bases. Germline CDR1 MNHEY, CDR2 SMNVEV (reference sequence). The CDR3 loop spans 14 amino acids. V gave up 5 bases and J gave up 3 bases; unmatched junction bases: 6.

This clone was detected only once. The chain joins TRBV19 to TRBJ1-1, with 7 bases identical to TRBD1. Germline assignment: CDR1 LNHDA and CDR2 SQIVND (reference sequence). V shed 7 bases, J shed 1 base, and the junction held 3 bases outside the gene matches. This CDR3 comprises 13 residues. CDR3 sequence reads: CASNYRGNTEAFF. DNA of the CDR3: TGTGCCAGTAACTACAGGGGGAACACTGAAGCTTTCTTT.

The rearrangement uses TRBV4-2 and TRBJ2-1, with 9 bases aligning to TRBD2. Germline lookup yields CDR1 LGHNA and CDR2 YNFKEQ. The V segment lost 3 bases and the J segment 2 bases; nucleotides outside the gene matches: 14. The CDR3 extends over 19 amino acids. DNA for the CDR3: TGTGCCAGCAGCCATATAGCGGGAGAAACCTATGGCGCCTACAATGAGCAGTTCTTC. Its protein is CASSHIAGETYGAYNEQFF.

On this clone: Other DNA sequences in the sample encode the same CDR3. The J gene is TRBJ1-2, the V gene TRBV19; 9 nucleotides align to TRBD1. The CDR3 contains 13 residues. V gave up 3 bases and J gave up 5 bases; unmatched junction bases: 1. Germline values: CDR1 LNHDA, CDR2 SQIVND (reference sequence). The CDR3 region has the DNA TGTGCCAGTAGTATCGGACAGGGGTATGGCTACACCTTC. Its translation is CASSIGQGYGYTF.

The chain joins TRBV9 to TRBJ2-5, with 7 bases identical to TRBD2. The CDR3 loop spans 15 amino acids. CDR1 is SGDLS and CDR2 is YYNGEE in the germline V gene. V shed 3 bases and J 1 base; nucleotides not matched to a gene: 6. In DNA form, the CDR3 reads TGTGCCAGCAGCGGTATCGCTAGCGGCCAAGAGACCCAGTACTTC. This codes for CASSGIASGQETQYF. The full variable domain, completed using reference TRBV9 and TRBJ2-5, is DSGVTQTPKHLITATGQRVTLRCSPRSGDLSVYWYQQSLDQGLQFLIQYYNGEERAKGNILERFSAQQFPDLHSELNLSSLELGDSALYFCASSGIASGQETQYFGPGTRLLVL.

The chain employs TRBV10-1 and TRBJ2-7; D assignment may be TRBD1 or TRBD2 (5 bases each). Germline CDR1 is WNHNN and CDR2 is SYGVQD (reference sequence). The germline V and J ends were trimmed by 2 bases and 9 bases, with 14 bases remaining between them. The CDR3 totals 13 residues. CDR3 residues: CASSELGDGRQYF. The CDR3 DNA reads TGCGCCAGCAGTGAGCTCGGGGACGGTAGGCAGTACTTC.

V gene TRBV28 combines with J gene TRBJ2-5; TRBD1 matches at 11 bases. CDR1 is MDHEN, CDR2 SYDVKM, per germline. With V trimmed by 7 bases and J by 5 bases, 6 bases remained unmatched. The CDR3 sequence is 14 residues long. CDR3 bases: TGTGCCAGCAAACCAGGGGACAGGGGGGAGACCCAGTACTTC. It yields the protein CASKPGDRGETQYF.

This clone occurred once. The rearrangement joins TRBV5-4 to TRBJ2-3; D gene ambiguous. The CDR3 is made up of 15 amino acids. V shed 0 bases and J shed 5 bases, with 13 bases lying between them. In germline, CDR1 is SGHNT, CDR2 YYREEE (reference sequence). The CDR3 DNA follows: TGTGCCAGCAGCTTGGCGCAGGCCGGCGGAGATACGCAGTATTTT. The encoded protein is CASSLAQAGGDTQYF.

This clone was recorded only once. This sequence joins TRBV7-2 and TRBJ2-7; tentatively, D is TRBD1 (5 bases). Trimming shortened V by 5 bases and J by 4 bases, and 9 bases separated the two germline ends. This CDR3 is 12 amino acids long. Germline values: CDR1 SGHTA, CDR2 FQGNSA. Written as DNA, the CDR3 is TGTGCCAGCAGCACGGACAATTACGAGCAGTACTTC. It is translated as CASSTDNYEQYF.

The chain joins TRBV5-1 to TRBJ2-1; TRBD2 matches 8 bases. V lost 7 bases to trimming and J lost 6 bases; unmatched junction nucleotides: 15. The CDR3 is 16 residues long. In germline, CDR1 is SGHRS, CDR2 YFSETQ. CDR3 protein: CASDPSGLAGINEQFF. Written as DNA, the CDR3 is TGCGCCAGCGACCCCTCCGGGCTAGCGGGTATCAATGAGCAGTTCTTC. Full variable domain (remainder filled in from reference TRBV5-1 and TRBJ2-1): KAGVTQTPRYLIKTRGQQVTLSCSPISGHRSVSWYQQTPGQGLQFLFEYFSETQRNKGNFPGRFSGRQFSNSRSEMNVSTLELGDSALYLCASDPSGLAGINEQFFGPGTRLTVL.

The V and J genes are TRBV18 and TRBJ2-1, with 10 bases matching TRBD2. The CDR3 is made up of 20 amino acids. Germline V lookup: CDR1 KGHSH, CDR2 LQKENI. The junction had 20 bases not matched to a gene; V was cut back by 1 base and J by 8 bases. CDR3 coding DNA: TGTGCCAGCTCACCACTCCAACTAGCGGGATCTTCGGGTGTCCGATATGAGCAGTTCTTC. This gives the protein CASSPLQLAGSSGVRYEQFF.

Notes on this clone: The same CDR3 arises from other DNA sequences in this sample as well. This chain joins TRBV7-3 and TRBJ2-3; D call uncertain. The CDR3 is made up of 13 amino acids. The V and J ends lost 4 bases and 1 base respectively, with 6 bases between them. Germline CDR1 and CDR2: SGHTA and FQGTGA. This chain's CDR3 is CASSSQRTDTQYF. The CDR3 DNA reads as TGTGCCAGCAGCTCCCAACGCACAGATACGCAGTATTTT.

This rearrangement joins TRBV6-6 to TRBJ1-1; D possibly corresponds to TRBD1 (5 bases). Germline V gives CDR1 MNHNY, CDR2 SVGAGI (reference sequence). V lost 8 bases and J 5 bases, leaving 18 bases between the germline ends. CDR3 size: 14 residues. CDR3 nucleotide sequence: TGTGCCAGCCTGAACGGTGGGGCGGTGACTGAAGCTTTCTTT. This encodes CASLNGGAVTEAFF.

This clone came up once. The chain's CDR3 is CASNRISYNEQFF. The CDR3 DNA is TGTGCCAGTAACCGTATTTCCTACAATGAGCAGTTCTTC. J is TRBJ2-1 and V is TRBV28; D gene ambiguous. V lost 9 bases to trimming and J lost 1 base, with 10 bases between them. Looked up from germline, CDR1 is MDHEN and CDR2 is SYDVKM. This CDR3 has 13 amino acids.

This chain uses TRBV28 with TRBJ2-3, with a tentative D call TRBD1 (5 bases). CDR1 is MDHEN, CDR2 SYDVKM, per germline. The CDR3 sequence is 15 residues long. Trimming left V 3 bases short and J 4 bases short, with 14 bases between. The CDR3 nucleotides read TGTGCCAGCAGTTTCGAGGCCCAGGGCCCAGATACGCAGTATTTT. It specifies CASSFEAQGPDTQYF.

The V gene is TRBV29-1, the J gene TRBJ1-5; 7 bases agree with TRBD1. The CDR3 runs 13 residues. Trimming cost V 4 bases and J 2 bases; bases outside gene matches: 2. Germline V CDR1 and CDR2: SQVTM, ANQGSEA. The CDR3 spells CSVAGQGNQPQHF. The CDR3 region has the DNA TGCAGCGTTGCCGGACAGGGCAATCAGCCCCAGCATTTT.

The chain has TRBV27 and TRBJ2-6, with 7 bases identical to TRBD1. Trimming took 4 bases from V and 1 from J; bases not matched to a gene: 10. Looked up from germline, CDR1 is MNHEY and CDR2 is SMNVEV (reference sequence). The CDR3 spans 18 residues. CDR3 loop: CASSSTRDSSSGANVLTF. In DNA form, the CDR3 reads TGTGCCAGCAGTTCCACCCGGGACAGCTCGTCTGGGGCCAACGTCCTGACTTTC.

The chain joins TRBV7-9 to TRBJ1-1; TRBD1 agrees at 12 bases. The CDR3 has 13 amino acids. Trimming took 1 base from V and 11 from J; bases not matched to a gene: 2. Germline-derived CDR1 and CDR2 are SEHNR and FQNEAQ (reference sequence). The CDR3 here is CASSLEGQGAAFF. The CDR3, as DNA: TGTGCCAGCAGCTTAGAGGGACAGGGGGCGGCTTTCTTT.

The chain is built from TRBV7-3 and TRBJ2-6, with D maybe TRBD2 (6 bases). The CDR3 runs to 15 residues. CDR1 is SGHTA and CDR2 is FQGTGA in the germline V gene. V was pared by 5 bases and J by 4 bases, with 12 bases between. The CDR3 loop is CASSQGGVGANVLTF. As DNA, the CDR3 is TGTGCCAGCAGCCAAGGAGGGGTCGGGGCCAACGTCCTGACTTTC.

V is TRBV7-2 and J is TRBJ2-1; D possibly corresponds to TRBD2 (6 bases). Germline lookup yields CDR1 SGHTA and CDR2 FQGNSA. The V gene lost 7 bases and the J gene lost 7 bases, with 17 bases spanning the gap. The CDR3 runs to 14 residues. CDR3 DNA: TGTGCCAGCACCGGGACTGCCGCAGGAAATGAGCAGTTCTTC. Translated, it gives CASTGTAAGNEQFF.

The chain joins TRBV7-8 to TRBJ2-7; 8 nucleotides line up with TRBD2. The germline gives CDR1 SGHVS, CDR2 FQNEAQ. The CDR3 extends over 15 amino acids. V was clipped by 4 bases and J by 6 bases; unmatched bases: 11. CDR3 sequence reads: CASSSTPREGGEQYF. The CDR3 DNA follows: TGTGCCAGCAGCTCCACCCCCCGGGAGGGGGGCGAGCAGTACTTC.